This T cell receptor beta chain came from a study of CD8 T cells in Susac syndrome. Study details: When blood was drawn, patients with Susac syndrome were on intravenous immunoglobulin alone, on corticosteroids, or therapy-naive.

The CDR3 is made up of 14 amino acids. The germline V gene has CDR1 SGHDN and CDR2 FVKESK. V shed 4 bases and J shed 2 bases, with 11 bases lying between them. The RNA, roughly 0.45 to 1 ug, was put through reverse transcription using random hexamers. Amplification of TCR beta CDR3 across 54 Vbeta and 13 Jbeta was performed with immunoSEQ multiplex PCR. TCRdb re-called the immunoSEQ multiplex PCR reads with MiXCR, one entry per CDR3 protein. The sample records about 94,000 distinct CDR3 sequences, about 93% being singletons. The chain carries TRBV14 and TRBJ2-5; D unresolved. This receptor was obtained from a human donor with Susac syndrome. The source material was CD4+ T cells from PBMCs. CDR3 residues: CASSRNIQQETQYF. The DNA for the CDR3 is TGTGCCAGCAGCCGTAACATACAGCAAGAGACCCAGTACTTC.